This entry features one TCR beta chain sequence. Its antigen is unknown. This sample is drawn from a study of response to subunit inactivated influenza vaccine. Whole-study findings and limits: The authors put forward the suggestion that each seasonal influenza vaccination may bring in only a limited number of new T cells.

TCRdb passed the RT-PCR reads through MiXCR, listing each CDR3 protein once. The data show 860,000 or so distinct CDR3 sequences, around 20% seen once. Germline CDR1 reads SGHDT; CDR2 reads YYEEEE. The CDR3 has 16 residues. Trimming pared 3 bases from V and 3 bases from J, leaving 15 bases between. Sample: PBMCs from blood, taken about 5 days after vaccination. This TCR was recovered from a man aged 50 to 59 who received an inactivated influenza vaccine. The chain carries TRBV5-6 and TRBJ1-4, with D perhaps TRBD1 (6 bases). CDR3 in amino acids: CASSSTTGASNEKLFF. The CDR3 DNA follows: TGTGCCAGCAGCTCAACGACGGGGGCATCTAATGAAAAACTGTTTTTT.